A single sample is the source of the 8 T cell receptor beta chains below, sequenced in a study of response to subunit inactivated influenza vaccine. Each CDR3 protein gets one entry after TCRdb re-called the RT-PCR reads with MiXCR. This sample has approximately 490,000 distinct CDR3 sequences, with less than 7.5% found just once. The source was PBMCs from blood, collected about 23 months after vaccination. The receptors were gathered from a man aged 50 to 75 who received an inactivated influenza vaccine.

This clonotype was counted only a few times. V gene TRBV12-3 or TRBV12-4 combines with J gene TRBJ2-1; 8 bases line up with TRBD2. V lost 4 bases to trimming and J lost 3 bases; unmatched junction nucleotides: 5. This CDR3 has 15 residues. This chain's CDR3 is CASSWGSGGYNEQFF. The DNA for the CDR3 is TGTGCCAGCAGTTGGGGCAGCGGGGGCTACAATGAGCAGTTCTTC.

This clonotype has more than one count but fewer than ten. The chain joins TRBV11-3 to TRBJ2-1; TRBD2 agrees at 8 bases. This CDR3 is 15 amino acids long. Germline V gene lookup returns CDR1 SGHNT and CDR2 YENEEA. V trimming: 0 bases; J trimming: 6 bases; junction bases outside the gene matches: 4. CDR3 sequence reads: CASSLEGLVVNEQFF. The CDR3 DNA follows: TGTGCCAGCAGCTTAGAGGGACTAGTGGTCAATGAGCAGTTCTTC.

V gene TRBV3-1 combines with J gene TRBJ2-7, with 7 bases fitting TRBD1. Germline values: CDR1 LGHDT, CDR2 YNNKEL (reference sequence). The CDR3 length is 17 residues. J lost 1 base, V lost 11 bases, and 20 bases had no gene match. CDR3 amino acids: CASCPPPRQGRSYEQYF. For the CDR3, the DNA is TGTGCCTCCTGCCCCCCGCCAAGACAGGGAAGGTCCTACGAGCAGTACTTC.

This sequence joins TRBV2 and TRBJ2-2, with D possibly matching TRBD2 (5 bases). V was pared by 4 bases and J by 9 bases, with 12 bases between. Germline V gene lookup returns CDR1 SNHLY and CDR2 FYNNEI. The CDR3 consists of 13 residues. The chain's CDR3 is CASSVWGARELFF. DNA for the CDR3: TGTGCCAGCAGTGTCTGGGGAGCAAGGGAGCTGTTTTTT.

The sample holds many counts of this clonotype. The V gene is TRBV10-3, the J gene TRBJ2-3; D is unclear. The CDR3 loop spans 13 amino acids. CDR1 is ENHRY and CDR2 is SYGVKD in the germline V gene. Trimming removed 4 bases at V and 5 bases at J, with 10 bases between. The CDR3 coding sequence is TGTGCCATCAGTGCATATCGGCAAGATACGCAGTATTTT. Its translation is CAISAYRQDTQYF.

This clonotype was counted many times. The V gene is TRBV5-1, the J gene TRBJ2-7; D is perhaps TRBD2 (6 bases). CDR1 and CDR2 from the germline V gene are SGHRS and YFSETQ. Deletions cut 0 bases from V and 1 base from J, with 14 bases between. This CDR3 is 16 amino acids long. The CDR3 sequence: CASSLAVGAGSYEQYF. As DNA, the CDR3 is TGCGCCAGCAGCTTGGCTGTGGGCGCGGGGTCCTACGAGCAGTACTTC.

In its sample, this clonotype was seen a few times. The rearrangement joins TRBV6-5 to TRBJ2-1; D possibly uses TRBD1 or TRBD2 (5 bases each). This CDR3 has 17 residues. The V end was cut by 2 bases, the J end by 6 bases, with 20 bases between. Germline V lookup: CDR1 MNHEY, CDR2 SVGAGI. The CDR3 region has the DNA TGTGCCAGCAGTTACAGAGGGGAATCAGGGTTAAGCAATGAGCAGTTCTTC. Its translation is CASSYRGESGLSNEQFF.

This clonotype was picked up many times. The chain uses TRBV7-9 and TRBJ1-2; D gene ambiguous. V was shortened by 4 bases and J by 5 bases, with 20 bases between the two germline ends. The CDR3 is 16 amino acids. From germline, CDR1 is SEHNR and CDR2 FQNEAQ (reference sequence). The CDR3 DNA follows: TGTGCCAGCAGCTCCTCCCGTTCGACCGTTAGTTATGGCTACACCTTC. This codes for CASSSSRSTVSYGYTF.